Sequencing of this T cell receptor beta chain was carried out in a study of cytomegalovirus exposure and HLA in healthy donors. Study-level points and caveats: High specificity and sensitivity for cytomegalovirus status were reported for the classifier. The study flagged 150 to 200 TCR beta chains as cytomegalovirus-associated. In a later analysis, first-cohort TCR clusters were found to tend to co-occur in the 90 to 150 validation repertoires.

As regards this clone: Its target is not known.

The CDR3 has 15 amino acids. V dropped 8 bases and J dropped 4; count of bases not matched to a gene: 7. CDR1 SNHLY and CDR2 FYNNEI come from the germline V gene. Profiled with immunoSEQ multiplex PCR; TCRdb holds only in-frame clones, not every one. The data contain 90,000 to 150,000 clones, around 88% of them singletons. Sequencing input: PBMCs. The sequence was collected from a man between 18 and 35 years old in good health and CMV-seronegative. The genes are TRBV2 and TRBJ2-2; TRBD2 matches 10 bases. CDR3 sequence reads: CASGGLAGATGELFF. The CDR3 DNA follows: TGTGCCAGCGGTGGGCTAGCGGGAGCCACCGGGGAGCTGTTTTTT.